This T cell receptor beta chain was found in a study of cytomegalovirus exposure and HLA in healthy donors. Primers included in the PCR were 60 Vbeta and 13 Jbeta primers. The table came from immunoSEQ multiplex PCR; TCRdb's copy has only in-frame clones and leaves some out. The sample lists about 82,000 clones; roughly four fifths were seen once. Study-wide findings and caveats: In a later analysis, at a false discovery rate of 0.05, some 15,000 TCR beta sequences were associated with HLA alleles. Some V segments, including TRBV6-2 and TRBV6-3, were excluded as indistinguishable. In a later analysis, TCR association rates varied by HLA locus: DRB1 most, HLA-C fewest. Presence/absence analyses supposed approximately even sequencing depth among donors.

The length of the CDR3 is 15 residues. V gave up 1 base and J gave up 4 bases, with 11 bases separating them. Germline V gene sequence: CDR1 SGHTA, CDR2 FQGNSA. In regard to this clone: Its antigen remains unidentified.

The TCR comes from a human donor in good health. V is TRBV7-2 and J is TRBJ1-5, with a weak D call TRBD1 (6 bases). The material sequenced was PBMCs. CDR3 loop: CASSLGQAENQPQHF. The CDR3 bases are TGTGCCAGCAGCTTAGGACAGGCCGAGAATCAGCCCCAGCATTTT.